A single sample is the source of the 17 T cell receptor beta chains below, sequenced in a study of vaccination effects on CD4 cells after COVID-19. Peptide-pool stimulation followed by sequencing identified expanded antigen-specific CD4+ clonotypes in the ViraFEST assay. The culture ran for roughly ten days before CD4+ T cells were isolated. All participants had two doses of either the BNT162b2 or mRNA-1273 vaccine. Antigens for these TCRs are unknown. Sequenced by immunoSEQ multiplex PCR; TCRdb stores in-frame clones only, minus some. The data contain roughly 27,000 clones, roughly 71% of them singletons. The sequencing here drew on CD4+ T cells from PBMCs cultured with HCoV-OC43 spike peptides, taken after COVID-19 vaccination. Subset indicated: HCoV-OC43 spike overlapping peptide pool stimulation. The receptor source for this set is a human donor who received a COVID-19 vaccine.

The V gene is TRBV12-3 or TRBV12-4, the J gene TRBJ1-2; tentative D call: TRBD1 (5 bases). The CDR3 covers 13 residues. With 3 bases removed from V and 4 bases from J, the gap between germline ends came to 9 bases. CDR3 loop: CASSFQGGYGYTF. The CDR3 nucleotides are TGTGCCAGCAGTTTCCAGGGAGGCTATGGCTACACCTTC.

This clone occurred once. The CDR3 is CASSLRALQGYTF. As DNA, the CDR3 is TGTGCCAGCAGTTTAAGAGCCCTGCAAGGCTACACCTTC. The chain links TRBV28 to TRBJ1-2; D gene uncertain. Germline values: CDR1 MDHEN, CDR2 SYDVKM. The CDR3 covers 13 residues. The ends were cut back, 2 bases at V and 8 bases at J, with 12 bases in the middle.

J is TRBJ2-3 and V is TRBV5-1; the match to TRBD2 covers 11 bases. The trim removed 2 bases at V and 6 bases at J, leaving 11 bases unmatched. The CDR3 is 17 residues long. Germline V gene lookup returns CDR1 SGHRS and CDR2 YFSETQ. The CDR3 region has the DNA TGCGCCAGCAGCTTTTCGCCCTTAGCGGGGGGGCCGGATACGCAGTATTTT. This encodes CASSFSPLAGGPDTQYF.

The chain combines TRBV24-1 with TRBJ2-3; D tentatively reads TRBD1 or TRBD2 (5 bases each). The length of the CDR3 is 13 residues. Per the germline V gene, CDR1 is KGHDR and CDR2 is SFDVKD. Between the trimmed V and J ends, which lost 4 bases and 11 bases, there was a span of 15 bases. The CDR3 DNA is TGTGCCACCAGTGACTCGGGACGCTTCGGGCAGTATTTT. It specifies CATSDSGRFGQYF.

The rearrangement links TRBV24-1 to TRBJ2-7, with D perhaps matching TRBD1 (6 bases). The CDR3 is made up of 14 amino acids. V was clipped by 1 base and J by 3 bases, with 9 bases between them. Germline loops: CDR1 KGHDR, CDR2 SFDVKD. The CDR3, as DNA: TGTGCCACCAGTGATTTAACAGGGAACTACGAGCAGTACTTC. This sequence encodes CATSDLTGNYEQYF.

This clone was seen once. J is TRBJ2-3 and V is TRBV25-1; 7 bases match TRBD2. CDR3 length: 15 residues. Germline V lookup: CDR1 MGHDK, CDR2 SYGVNS. V shed 1 base, J shed 2 bases, and the junction held 3 bases outside the gene matches. The CDR3 DNA reads as TGTGCCAGCAGTGAATTTCGGGGGGACACAGATACGCAGTATTTT. This codes for CASSEFRGDTDTQYF.

This clone was seen only a few times. The genes are TRBV4-2 and TRBJ2-2; 9 bases align to TRBD1. The germline gives CDR1 LGHNA, CDR2 YNFKEQ. The ends lost 4 bases at V and 15 bases at J; junction bases unmatched: 9. The length of the CDR3 is 13 residues. DNA for the CDR3: TGTGCCAGCAGCCGCGGGGACAGGGAGTCGTTGTTTTTT. This codes for CASSRGDRESLFF.

This clone was seen a handful of times. The CDR3 region has the DNA TGTGCCAGCAGCCCCTACCTTGGACAGGAGAACTATGGCTACACCTTC. Translating gives CASSPYLGQENYGYTF. This chain joins TRBV16 and TRBJ1-2, with 7 bases aligning to TRBD1. CDR1 is KGHSY, CDR2 FQNENV, per germline. The CDR3 has 16 amino acids. V was clipped by 4 bases and J by 2 bases; unmatched bases: 10.

The chain employs TRBV3-1 (or the pseudogene TRBV3-2) and TRBJ2-5; D is possibly TRBD1 (5 bases). This CDR3 region has 15 residues. Trimming stripped 3 bases from V and 5 bases from J, with 16 bases between. In germline, CDR1 is LGHDT, CDR2 YNNKEL (reference sequence). CDR3 bases: TGTGCCAGCAGCCAGGCCAGGGTAGGTTTTGAGACCCAGTACTTC. Translating gives CASSQARVGFETQYF.

This clone came up once. The CDR3 region has the DNA TGTGCCAGCAGCCCCACGCAGGGAGGCAATCAGCCCCAGCATTTT. Translated, it gives CASSPTQGGNQPQHF. The gene calls are TRBV7-9 and TRBJ1-5, with D maybe TRBD1 (5 bases). V dropped 5 bases and J dropped 2 bases, with 13 bases sitting between them. The CDR3 is 15 amino acids. Germline V lookup: CDR1 SEHNR, CDR2 FQNEAQ (reference sequence).

The DNA for the CDR3 is TGTGCCAGCAGCCAAGATTTGGTCGGGGGGCTCTATGGCTACACCTTC. Its translation is CASSQDLVGGLYGYTF. The V gene is TRBV3-1 (or the pseudogene TRBV3-2), the J gene TRBJ1-2; a possible D gene is TRBD1 (6 bases). Germline CDR1 LGHDT, CDR2 YNNKEL (reference sequence). Trimming took 0 bases from V and 4 from J, leaving 15 bases between them. CDR3 length equals 16 residues.

The CDR3 is CATTDSNNEQFF. Written as DNA, the CDR3 is TGTGCCACCACCGACAGTAACAATGAGCAGTTCTTC. The V and J genes are TRBV13 and TRBJ2-1; possible D gene TRBD1, 5 bases. The CDR3 sequence is 12 residues long. CDR1 is PRHDT, CDR2 FYEKMQ, per germline (reference sequence). V was pared by 10 bases and J by 5 bases, with 12 bases between.

This sequence joins TRBV27 and TRBJ2-1; no reliable D call. Germline V gives CDR1 MNHEY, CDR2 SMNVEV (reference sequence). The CDR3 sequence is 12 residues long. V lost 6 bases, J lost 9 bases, and 12 bases lay in between. CDR3 sequence (DNA): TGTGCCAGCAGCCACCTAATCAGTGAGCAGTTCTTC. It yields the protein CASSHLISEQFF.

The chain links TRBV7-6 to TRBJ2-5; D is undetermined. The V gene's germline CDR1 is SGHVS and CDR2 FNYEAQ. This CDR3 contains 12 residues. Trimming took off 6 bases at V and 0 bases at J, with 5 bases between the two ends. CDR3 bases: TGTGCCAGCAGTAGGGACCAAGAGACCCAGTACTTC. Translated: CASSRDQETQYF.

This clone was detected a few times. This chain links TRBV3-1 (or the pseudogene TRBV3-2) with TRBJ1-5, with D unclear. CDR1 LGHDT and CDR2 YNNKEL come from the germline V gene (reference sequence). CDR3 length: 12 amino acids. Trimming left V 5 bases short and J 4 bases short, with 6 bases between. The CDR3 DNA follows: TGTGCCAGCAGCGACTATAATCAGCCCCAGCATTTT. It encodes CASSDYNQPQHF.

The chain uses TRBV5-6 and TRBJ2-1; 9 bases line up with TRBD2. Germline V gene sequence: CDR1 SGHDT, CDR2 YYEEEE. The ends lost 0 bases at V and 3 bases at J; junction bases unmatched: 4. CDR3 length equals 16 residues. CDR3 coding DNA: TGTGCCAGCAGCTTGGCTCCAGCGGGGGGCTACAATGAGCAGTTCTTC. Its protein product is CASSLAPAGGYNEQFF.

The genes are TRBV2 and TRBJ2-5, with D perhaps TRBD1 or TRBD2 (5 bases each). From germline, CDR1 is SNHLY and CDR2 FYNNEI. Between the trimmed V and J ends, which lost 7 bases and 4 bases, there was a span of 13 bases. The CDR3 runs 13 residues. The DNA of the CDR3 is TGTGCCAGCACTTTCGAGGGGAGAGAGACCCAGTACTTC. Protein: CASTFEGRETQYF.